These 20 T cell receptor beta chains were sequenced from one sample in a study of cytomegalovirus exposure and HLA in healthy donors. Use of 60 Vbeta and 13 Jbeta primers characterized the PCR. The data were produced by immunoSEQ multiplex PCR, yet TCRdb's version contains in-frame clones alone and is incomplete. The sample holds 200,000 or so clones, 82% seen once. Specimen: PBMCs. These receptors originate from a boy aged 2 to 10 in good health and CMV-seronegative.

V and J are TRBV4-1 and TRBJ2-1; 11 bases map to TRBD2. V lost 2 bases to trimming and J lost 7 bases; unmatched junction nucleotides: 16. This CDR3 is 19 amino acids long. Germline CDR1 is MGHRA and CDR2 is YSYEKL. DNA of the CDR3: TGCGCCAGCAGCCAAAGATTGGAGACTAGCGGGGTCTTCGGAAATGAGCAGTTCTTC. It specifies CASSQRLETSGVFGNEQFF.

The chain recombines TRBV6-1 with TRBJ2-1; 9 bases line up with TRBD2. The CDR3 is 14 amino acids. V lost 6 bases and J lost 7; bases outside the gene matches: 7. CDR1 MNHNS and CDR2 SASEGT come from the germline V gene. The CDR3 nucleotides read TGTGCCAGCAGCCGCGGGGGGGGAAGGAATGAGCAGTTCTTC. Protein: CASSRGGGRNEQFF.

The gene calls are TRBV19 and TRBJ2-2, with TRBD1 matching over 10 bases. This CDR3 region has 12 residues. Trimming at V came to 10 bases and at J to 6 bases, leaving 2 bases not matched to a gene. CDR1 LNHDA and CDR2 SQIVND come from the germline V gene (reference sequence). The DNA of the CDR3 is TGTGCCAACGGACAGGGGGCCGGGGAGCTGTTTTTT. Amino acids: CANGQGAGELFF.

V usage is TRBV10-3 and J usage is TRBJ1-2; 8 nucleotides line up with TRBD1. The germline gives CDR1 ENHRY, CDR2 SYGVKD. The CDR3 consists of 13 residues. V dropped 5 bases and J dropped 4; count of bases not matched to a gene: 3. The chain's CDR3 is CAISNGQGYGYTF. CDR3 coding DNA: TGTGCCATCAGTAATGGACAGGGCTATGGCTACACCTTC.

This clone was counted a single time. The CDR3 DNA reads as TGTGCCAGCAGTGGGCAAGCGGGGGGGACAGATACGCAGTATTTT. It encodes CASSGQAGGTDTQYF. V usage is TRBV7-2 and J usage is TRBJ2-3; 10 bases align to TRBD2. Germline assignment: CDR1 SGHTA and CDR2 FQGNSA. V lost 6 bases and J lost 3; bases outside the gene matches: 6. This CDR3 region has 15 residues.

The chain recombines TRBV4-3 with TRBJ2-7; tentative D call: TRBD1 (6 bases). The CDR3 consists of 14 residues. Deletions cut 0 bases from V and 2 bases from J, with 8 bases between. The germline V gene encodes CDR1 LGHNA and CDR2 YSLEER. The CDR3 loop is CASSQDRGTYEQYF. The DNA for the CDR3 is TGCGCCAGCAGCCAAGACAGGGGAACCTACGAGCAGTACTTC.

This chain connects TRBV19 to TRBJ2-2, with 8 bases fitting TRBD1. The CDR3 spans 14 residues. V was clipped by 6 bases and J by 5 bases; unmatched bases: 5. Per the germline V gene, CDR1 is LNHDA and CDR2 is SQIVND (reference sequence). The CDR3 loop reads CASRGQAGTGELFF. The CDR3 region has the DNA TGTGCCAGTAGGGGACAGGCGGGGACCGGGGAGCTGTTTTTT.

This clone appeared a few times. V is TRBV4-1 and J is TRBJ2-7; 10 nucleotides agree with TRBD2. Germline V gene lookup returns CDR1 MGHRA and CDR2 YSYEKL. The CDR3 runs 17 residues. J gave up 5 bases and V 5 bases, and 15 bases lay outside the gene matches. The CDR3 here is CASSLGRQAGGLNEQYF. CDR3 nucleotide sequence: TGCGCCAGCAGCTTGGGGCGCCAAGCGGGGGGGCTAAACGAGCAGTACTTC.

The rearrangement links TRBV29-1 to TRBJ2-7; 10 nucleotides match TRBD1. The CDR3 is 14 residues long. V lost 6 bases and J lost 6; bases outside the gene matches: 11. CDR1 and CDR2 (germline): SQVTM, ANQGSEA. The CDR3 loop reads CSVYETGGGGEQYF. Here the CDR3 DNA reads TGCAGCGTCTACGAGACAGGGGGCGGAGGCGAGCAGTACTTC.

V gene TRBV9 combines with J gene TRBJ2-3; the D gene is possibly TRBD2 (5 bases). V lost 0 bases, J lost 6 bases, and 14 bases lay in between. CDR1 is SGDLS and CDR2 is YYNGEE in the germline V gene. This CDR3 is 15 amino acids long. The CDR3 DNA follows: TGTGCCAGCAGCGTAGTCCGGAGGCCCGTCGATACGCAGTATTTT. It codes for CASSVVRRPVDTQYF. The full variable domain, its missing parts supplied by reference TRBV9 and TRBJ2-3, is DSGVTQTPKHLITATGQRVTLRCSPRSGDLSVYWYQQSLDQGLQFLIQYYNGEERAKGNILERFSAQQFPDLHSELNLSSLELGDSALYFCASSVVRRPVDTQYFGPGTRLTVL.

The CDR3 sequence: CASSQTTSGAQETQYF. CDR3 nucleotides: TGTGCCAGCAGCCAAACGACTAGCGGGGCCCAAGAGACCCAGTACTTC. The chain is built from TRBV4-2 and TRBJ2-5; 11 positions agree with TRBD2. This CDR3 contains 16 residues. J was trimmed by 1 base and V by 2 bases; bases with no gene match: 3. The germline CDR1 and CDR2 sequences are LGHNA and YNFKEQ.

The chain employs TRBV19 and TRBJ1-5; TRBD1 might be the D (6 bases). The CDR3 extends over 15 amino acids. Germline V gene lookup returns CDR1 LNHDA and CDR2 SQIVND (reference sequence). V was pared by 5 bases and J by 3 bases, with 14 bases between. The CDR3 region is CASSLTGQSNQPQHF. The CDR3 coding sequence is TGTGCCAGTAGTCTGACAGGACAGTCCAATCAGCCCCAGCATTTT.

This clone appeared a few times. The chain recombines TRBV2 with TRBJ2-7; 10 positions match TRBD1. After removal of 8 bases from V and 5 bases from J, the junction contained 6 bases not matched to a gene. CDR3 length: 13 residues. CDR1 SNHLY and CDR2 FYNNEI come from the germline V gene. CDR3 residues: CASSGTGDHEQYF. The CDR3 region has the DNA TGTGCCAGCTCCGGGACAGGGGACCACGAGCAGTACTTC.

The chain has TRBV21-1 and TRBJ2-1; the table calls TRBD1, which could not be checked here. TRBV21-1 has pseudogene status. The CDR3 loop spans 13 amino acids. CDR3 sequence (DNA): TGTGCCAGCAGCAGCCGACAGGGGAATGAGCAGTTCTTC. Translation gives CASSSRQGNEQFF.

V gene TRBV7-2 combines with J gene TRBJ2-3; 14 bases fit TRBD2. The trim removed 5 bases at V and 3 bases at J, leaving 4 bases unmatched. This CDR3 is 16 amino acids long. Germline V lookup: CDR1 SGHTA, CDR2 FQGNSA. CDR3 in DNA: TGTGCCAGCAGCACTAGACTAGCGGGGGGGACAGATACGCAGTATTTT. It is translated as CASSTRLAGGTDTQYF.

The rearrangement links TRBV5-1 to TRBJ2-3, with 7 nucleotides matching TRBD2. The CDR3 covers 15 residues. Losses at the gene ends were 2 bases for V and 1 base for J; bases not matched to a gene: 4. Looked up from germline, CDR1 is SGHRS and CDR2 is YFSETQ. The CDR3 DNA is TGCGCCAGCAGCTTCCTAGCGGAGGGCACAGATACGCAGTATTTT. Translating gives CASSFLAEGTDTQYF.

The J gene is TRBJ2-2, the V gene TRBV11-2, with 8 bases identical to TRBD2. The CDR3 totals 16 residues. Germline-derived CDR1 and CDR2 are SGHAT and FQNNGV. Germline trimming cut 4 bases from V and 5 bases from J; bases unmatched to any gene: 9. DNA for the CDR3: TGTGCCAGCAGCTCACGAGGCTCTAGCGGGACCGGGGAGCTGTTTTTT. Its translation: CASSSRGSSGTGELFF.

V is TRBV15 and J is TRBJ1-1; possibly TRBD1 for D (6 bases). The CDR3 contains 18 residues. Deletions cut 0 bases from V and 0 bases from J, with 17 bases between. Looked up from germline, CDR1 is LNHNV and CDR2 is YYDKDF (reference sequence). Here the CDR3 reads CATSRDRGVRGMNTEAFF. CDR3 DNA: TGTGCCACCAGCAGAGATCGGGGGGTCAGGGGAATGAACACTGAAGCTTTCTTT.

This chain joins TRBV6-5 and TRBJ1-1; TRBD1 agrees at 7 bases. CDR3 size: 12 residues. V lost 2 bases and J lost 11; bases outside the gene matches: 5. Germline CDR1 reads MNHEY; CDR2 reads SVGAGI. The CDR3 here is CASSYPQGTAFF. The CDR3 coding sequence is TGTGCCAGCAGTTACCCACAGGGGACCGCTTTCTTT.

This clone has more than one count but fewer than ten. The chain combines TRBV15 with TRBJ2-1; weak D call: TRBD2 (5 bases). V gave up 0 bases and J gave up 4 bases, with 10 bases separating them. The CDR3 covers 15 residues. CDR1 and CDR2 (germline): LNHNV, YYDKDF (reference sequence). The CDR3 nucleotides read TGTGCCACCAGCAGAGACAATGGACTGTACAATGAGCAGTTCTTC. Residues: CATSRDNGLYNEQFF.